This TCR beta chain was obtained from a study of OX40 agonist ivuxolimab in advanced cancers. About the research overall: Patients received the agonistic anti-OX40 (CD134) antibody ivuxolimab. Three patients, one with hepatocellular carcinoma and two with cutaneous melanoma, responded partially.

Broader study findings: Antigen specificity was not determined for the expanded peripheral T cells. In the 0.1-3.0 mg/kg groups, partial responders showed among the lowest expansion.

Using immunoSEQ multiplex PCR, the repertoire was profiled, and TCRdb retains in-frame clones only, with some absent. There are tens of thousands of clones in the sample; over 80% occur only once, and 1.5% to 2% lies in the top ten. Concerning this clone: Its antigen is not known.

Between the trimmed V and J ends, which lost 0 bases and 1 base, there was a span of 15 bases. Germline V CDR1 and CDR2: SGHAT, FQNNGV. This CDR3 is 17 amino acids long. Sample: CD4+ or CD8+ T cells sorted from blood, taken in a trial of the OX40 agonist ivuxolimab. This receptor was identified in an adult with an advanced solid tumor such as melanoma, head and neck, liver or kidney cancer. The chain uses TRBV11-2 and TRBJ1-1; D is undetermined. The CDR3 loop reads CASSLDPSPDTNTEAFF. The DNA of the CDR3 is TGTGCCAGCAGCTTAGATCCAAGCCCCGATACGAACACTGAAGCTTTCTTT. The variable domain in full, with the rest retrieved from reference TRBV11-2 and TRBJ1-1, is EAGVAQSPRYKIIEKRQSVAFWCNPISGHATLYWYQQILGQGPKLLIQFQNNGVVDDSQLPKDRFSAERLKGVDSTLKIQPAKLEDSAVYLCASSLDPSPDTNTEAFFGQGTRLTVV.